Listed here are 32 T cell receptor beta chains from one sample, sequenced in a study of CD8 T cells in Susac syndrome. Random hexamers were used to reverse transcribe the RNA input (about 0.45 to 1 ug). Via MiXCR, TCRdb re-called the immunoSEQ multiplex PCR reads, giving one row per CDR3 protein. The table lists 300,000 or so distinct CDR3 sequences, roughly nine tenths of them singletons. The sample consisted of CD4+ T cells from PBMCs. The receptors derive from a human donor with multiple sclerosis.

The rearrangement joins TRBV7-2 to TRBJ2-7; no firm D call. This CDR3 contains 12 residues. V was shortened by 8 bases and J by 0 bases, with 8 bases between the two germline ends. Germline assignment: CDR1 SGHTA and CDR2 FQGNSA. The CDR3 nucleotides read TGTGCCAGCGTTGGCAGCTCCTACGAGCAGTACTTC. This codes for CASVGSSYEQYF.

J is TRBJ1-1 and V is TRBV6-5; D possibly corresponds to TRBD1 (6 bases). The ends were cut back, 10 bases at V and 3 bases at J, with 21 bases in the middle. This CDR3 region has 15 residues. Germline lookup yields CDR1 MNHEY and CDR2 SVGAGI. The CDR3 DNA sequence: TGTGCCACCTCGACAGGCATGGGTGAGGACACTGAAGCTTTCTTT. It yields the protein CATSTGMGEDTEAFF.

This rearrangement joins TRBV12-3 or TRBV12-4 to TRBJ1-5, with D tentatively TRBD1 (5 bases). Trimming removed 6 bases at V and 5 bases at J, with 14 bases between. This CDR3 has 14 residues. The CDR3 DNA reads as TGTGCCAGCAGCTTACGCAGGGCGGATCAGCCCCAGCATTTT. Its protein is CASSLRRADQPQHF.

The rearrangement uses TRBV12-3 or TRBV12-4 and TRBJ1-3, with D possibly matching TRBD1 (5 bases). The CDR3 loop spans 14 amino acids. Trimming removed 3 bases from V and 5 bases from J, with 11 bases in between. This CDR3 is CASSFGTLRNTIYF. The CDR3 DNA follows: TGTGCCAGCAGTTTCGGGACCCTCCGAAACACCATATATTTT.

The chain employs TRBV7-9 and TRBJ1-1; D remains ambiguous. The CDR3 loop spans 14 amino acids. The germline V gene encodes CDR1 SEHNR and CDR2 FQNEAQ (reference sequence). Deletions cut 0 bases from V and 3 bases from J, with 8 bases between. The DNA for the CDR3 is TGTGCCAGCAGCTTAGCGTCGGCAGACACTGAAGCTTTCTTT. Encoded protein: CASSLASADTEAFF.

The chain combines TRBV19 with TRBJ2-7; 8 bases line up with TRBD1. This CDR3 is built from 14 residues. V lost 4 bases to trimming and J lost 6 bases; unmatched junction nucleotides: 8. Germline CDR1 is LNHDA and CDR2 is SQIVND (reference sequence). The chain's CDR3 is CASSRRQGLSEQYF. CDR3 nucleotide sequence: TGTGCCAGTAGTAGGCGACAGGGGCTCAGCGAGCAGTACTTC.

This chain connects TRBV6-2 or TRBV6-3 to TRBJ2-1; 7 bases are a match to TRBD2. Germline trimming cut 6 bases from V and 6 bases from J; bases unmatched to any gene: 8. In germline, CDR1 is MNHEY, CDR2 SVGEGT. The CDR3 spans 14 residues. CDR3 sequence (DNA): TGTGCCAGCAGGCCTGGCGGGAGACCCAATGAGCAGTTCTTC. Residues: CASRPGGRPNEQFF.

This chain uses TRBV18 with TRBJ1-2; perhaps TRBD1 as D (6 bases). The V gene's germline CDR1 is KGHSH and CDR2 LQKENI. The CDR3 totals 13 residues. V was cut by 2 bases and J by 8 bases, with 12 bases left in between. DNA for the CDR3: TGTGCCAGCTCACCAGACGGGCAGGGGGGCTACACCTTC. It codes for CASSPDGQGGYTF.

This clonotype was seen only once. V usage is TRBV4-3 and J usage is TRBJ2-5; 10 bases agree with TRBD2. Germline assignment: CDR1 LGHNA and CDR2 YSLEER. The CDR3 extends over 17 amino acids. V lost 0 bases, J lost 2 bases, and 6 bases stayed unmatched. CDR3 residues: CASSQDQAGGQQETQYF. Here the CDR3 DNA reads TGCGCCAGCAGCCAAGATCAAGCGGGAGGGCAACAAGAGACCCAGTACTTC.

The chain couples TRBV4-1 to TRBJ1-2, with D unclear. Per the germline V gene, CDR1 is MGHRA and CDR2 is YSYEKL. Trimming took 1 base from V and 5 from J, leaving 17 bases between them. This CDR3 has 16 residues. CDR3 coding DNA: TGCGCCAGCAGCCAAGGTCCCAGCCAGGCCGGATATGGCTACACCTTC. Translating it yields CASSQGPSQAGYGYTF.

The V and J genes are TRBV24-1 and TRBJ2-1, with D perhaps TRBD1 (5 bases). CDR1 is KGHDR, CDR2 SFDVKD, per germline. V lost 5 bases and J lost 8, with 15 bases in between. The CDR3 spans 14 residues. The CDR3 region is CATSGSRGTDEQFF. The CDR3, as DNA: TGTGCCACCAGTGGGTCTAGGGGAACGGATGAGCAGTTCTTC.

The chain is built from TRBV20-1 and TRBJ2-3, with 10 positions matching TRBD2. In germline, CDR1 is DFQATT, CDR2 SNEGSKA (reference sequence). This CDR3 has 14 residues. The junction had 3 bases not matched to a gene; V was cut back by 4 bases and J by 2 bases. The CDR3 DNA reads as TGCAGTGCTAAGGGACTAGCGTTCACAGATACGCAGTATTTT. It yields the protein CSAKGLAFTDTQYF.

This sequence joins TRBV6-5 and TRBJ2-6, with unresolved D. V lost 3 bases and J lost 2, with 20 bases in between. This CDR3 is 19 amino acids long. The V gene's germline CDR1 is MNHEY and CDR2 SVGAGI. CDR3 protein: CASSYYRGQVIAGANVLTF. CDR3 nucleotides: TGTGCCAGCAGTTATTATCGCGGTCAGGTTATCGCTGGGGCCAACGTCCTGACTTTC.

In its sample, this clonotype was seen a few times. The chain links TRBV19 to TRBJ1-1; unclear D gene. This CDR3 region has 11 residues. Looked up from germline, CDR1 is LNHDA and CDR2 is SQIVND (reference sequence). V was clipped by 7 bases and J by 4 bases, with 7 bases between them. CDR3 nucleotides: TGTGCCAGTAAGGGTGGCACTGAAGCTTTCTTT. This gives the protein CASKGGTEAFF.

The rearrangement joins TRBV29-1 to TRBJ1-3; D is uncertain. Germline loops: CDR1 SQVTM, CDR2 ANQGSEA. Trimming stripped 6 bases from V and 0 bases from J, with 12 bases between. This CDR3 spans 14 amino acids. The CDR3 nucleotides are TGCAGCGTCGGACCGGGCAGCTCTGGAAACACCATATATTTT. Protein: CSVGPGSSGNTIYF.

This sequence joins TRBV6-5 and TRBJ2-1; 15 bases line up with TRBD2. The junction had 11 bases not matched to a gene; V was cut back by 2 bases and J by 9 bases. The CDR3 is 18 amino acids. The germline V gene encodes CDR1 MNHEY and CDR2 SVGAGI. As DNA, the CDR3 is TGTGCCAGCAGTTACCTTCGACCGGGACTAGCGGGAGGAGGTGAGCAGTTCTTC. It encodes CASSYLRPGLAGGGEQFF.

The chain has TRBV27 and TRBJ2-3, with D unclear. Looked up from germline, CDR1 is MNHEY and CDR2 is SMNVEV (reference sequence). V was shortened by 3 bases and J by 0 bases, with 7 bases between the two germline ends. The CDR3 runs 14 residues. The CDR3 sequence: CASSFQTSTDTQYF. The CDR3 DNA is TGTGCCAGCAGTTTCCAGACTAGCACAGATACGCAGTATTTT.

There are a few counts of this clonotype. The CDR3: CASSQGRNSYEQYF. The CDR3 DNA reads TGTGCCAGCAGCCAAGGACGGAACTCCTACGAGCAGTACTTC. This chain joins TRBV4-2 and TRBJ2-7; no firm D call. Trimming left V 1 base short and J 0 bases short, with 7 bases between. The CDR3 is 14 residues long. The germline V gene encodes CDR1 LGHNA and CDR2 YNFKEQ.

This chain links TRBV9 with TRBJ2-7; 8 bases are shared with TRBD1. Trimming removed 0 bases from V and 1 base from J; junction bases left unmatched: 6. The CDR3 spans 16 residues. The germline CDR1 and CDR2 sequences are SGDLS and YYNGEE. Here the CDR3 reads CASSVDPGGRSYEQYF. The CDR3 region has the DNA TGTGCCAGCAGCGTAGACCCAGGGGGCAGGTCCTACGAGCAGTACTTC.

The rearrangement joins TRBV5-1 to TRBJ2-5; D uncertain. V was cut by 4 bases and J by 1 base, with 11 bases left in between. This CDR3 comprises 14 residues. Per the germline V gene, CDR1 is SGHRS and CDR2 is YFSETQ. CDR3 protein: CASSILGGQETQYF. CDR3 bases: TGCGCCAGCAGCATTTTAGGCGGCCAAGAGACCCAGTACTTC.

The chain couples TRBV20-1 to TRBJ1-5, with D possibly TRBD1 on 5 matching bases. Germline CDR1 DFQATT, CDR2 SNEGSKA (reference sequence). V lost 1 base and J lost 2, with 12 bases in between. CDR3 length: 15 residues. The CDR3 here is CSARGGVWGNQPQHF. Here the CDR3 DNA reads TGCAGTGCTAGAGGGGGGGTTTGGGGCAATCAGCCCCAGCATTTT.

The rearrangement uses TRBV7-9 and TRBJ1-1, with D maybe TRBD1 (5 bases). Deletions cut 5 bases from V and 3 bases from J, with 19 bases between. The CDR3 is 16 residues long. CDR1 SEHNR and CDR2 FQNEAQ come from the germline V gene (reference sequence). CDR3 region: CASSPRVTEIDTEAFF. Here the CDR3 DNA reads TGTGCCAGCAGCCCTAGGGTGACAGAAATCGACACTGAAGCTTTCTTT.

The chain has TRBV30 and TRBJ1-1; D unclear. This CDR3 spans 12 amino acids. Trimming left V 0 bases short and J 11 bases short, with 13 bases between. Germline loops: CDR1 GTSNPN, CDR2 SVGIG (reference sequence). In nucleotides, the CDR3 is TGTGCCTGGAGTGTACACCGCCTAAGGGCTTTCTTT. Its protein product is CAWSVHRLRAFF.

The V and J genes are TRBV20-1 and TRBJ2-3, with 8 bases matching TRBD1. Germline loops: CDR1 DFQATT, CDR2 SNEGSKA (reference sequence). V gave up 3 bases and J gave up 4 bases; unmatched junction bases: 9. The CDR3 length is 15 residues. CDR3 sequence reads: CSASKGQGAADTQYF. CDR3 coding DNA: TGCAGTGCTAGCAAGGGCCAGGGGGCTGCAGATACGCAGTATTTT.

The chain employs TRBV2 and TRBJ2-5, with a possible D match to TRBD2 (5 bases). CDR3 length: 12 residues. V lost 7 bases and J 7 bases, leaving 13 bases between the germline ends. Per the germline V gene, CDR1 is SNHLY and CDR2 is FYNNEI. CDR3 DNA: TGTGCCAGCACGGGGAATAGGCCGACCCAGTACTTC. Its protein is CASTGNRPTQYF.

This chain connects TRBV3-1 to TRBJ2-1, with 12 positions matching TRBD2. There are 16 residues in the CDR3. Per the germline V gene, CDR1 is LGHDT and CDR2 is YNNKEL (reference sequence). J lost 5 bases, V lost 2 bases, and 4 bases had no gene match. This CDR3 is CASSQLAGGPHNEQFF. In DNA form, the CDR3 reads TGTGCCAGCAGCCAACTAGCGGGAGGGCCCCACAATGAGCAGTTCTTC.

The chain couples TRBV2 to TRBJ1-2, with D possibly matching TRBD1 (5 bases). Trimming removed 9 bases from V and 8 bases from J, with 10 bases in between. The CDR3 totals 10 residues. Germline V gene sequence: CDR1 SNHLY, CDR2 FYNNEI. This CDR3 reads CARGGDGYTF. In DNA, the CDR3 is TGTGCCAGGGGGGGGGACGGCTACACCTTC.

CDR3 in DNA: TGTGCCAGCTCTCCAACCAGAAACACTGAAGCTTTCTTT. This codes for CASSPTRNTEAFF. V and J are TRBV18 and TRBJ1-1; D call uncertain. CDR1 and CDR2 (germline): KGHSH, LQKENI. CDR3 length: 13 residues. V was clipped by 6 bases and J by 2 bases, with 10 bases between them.

The chain has TRBV2 and TRBJ2-3; the D gene is possibly TRBD2 (7 bases). Deletions cut 7 bases from V and 2 bases from J, with 16 bases between. The CDR3 totals 15 residues. CDR1 and CDR2 (germline): SNHLY, FYNNEI. This chain's CDR3 is CASTRGGVNTDTQYF. CDR3 sequence (DNA): TGTGCCAGCACCCGAGGGGGGGTCAACACAGATACGCAGTATTTT.

CDR3 amino acids: CASSFLGLQGNTGELFF. The CDR3 DNA is TGTGCCAGCAGCTTTCTGGGCCTCCAGGGGAACACCGGGGAGCTGTTTTTT. J is TRBJ2-2 and V is TRBV12-3 or TRBV12-4, with a tentative D call TRBD1 (5 bases). This CDR3 contains 17 residues. V was cut by 6 bases and J by 1 base, with 18 bases left in between.

The rearrangement uses TRBV11-2 and TRBJ2-1; 12 bases are shared with TRBD2. The CDR3 is 19 residues long. Per germline, CDR1 SGHAT and CDR2 FQNNGV. Germline trimming cut 0 bases from V and 0 bases from J; bases unmatched to any gene: 6. In DNA, the CDR3 is TGTGCCAGCAGCTTAGAAGCTAGCGGGAGGGCAAGCTCCTACAATGAGCAGTTCTTC. Translated, it gives CASSLEASGRASSYNEQFF.

The rearrangement links TRBV6-6 to TRBJ2-7; TRBD1 aligns across 9 bases. Germline CDR1 reads MNHNY; CDR2 reads SVGAGI (reference sequence). The CDR3 spans 14 residues. V shed 6 bases, J shed 2 bases, and the junction held 5 bases outside the gene matches. The CDR3 DNA sequence: TGTGCCAGCAGCCACGGGACAGGGACCTACGAGCAGTACTTC. Translated, it gives CASSHGTGTYEQYF.